Listed below are T cell receptor beta chains from one sample, sequenced in a study of cytomegalovirus exposure and HLA in healthy donors. Assay: immunoSEQ multiplex PCR; the TCRdb copy retains only in-frame clones and omits some. The table has around 63,000 clones, roughly 73% seen once. The sample taken for sequencing was PBMCs. The receptor source for this set is a man aged 40-55 years in good health and CMV-seronegative. The CDR3 runs from the conserved cysteine through the conserved F or W. D genes are given only for firm matches. Some rows have no size entry. The others give once, few or many, or a class for an expanded clone.

v_call: TRBV5-5; d_call: NA; clone_size: once; j_call: TRBJ1-5; cdr3_nt: TGTGCCAGCGCGCCCCGGGGGGGCAATCAGCCCCAGCATTTT; cdr3_aa: CASAPRGGNQPQHF
v_call: TRBV7-9; d_call: TRBD2; clone_size: NA; j_call: TRBJ2-5; cdr3_nt: TGTGCCAGCATTCCGGGACTAGCAGAGACCCAGTACTTC; cdr3_aa: CASIPGLAETQYF
v_call: TRBV25-1; d_call: TRBD1; clone_size: few; j_call: TRBJ2-2; cdr3_nt: TGTGCCAGCAGGCCGGGACAGGACACCGGGGAGCTGTTTTTT; cdr3_aa: CASRPGQDTGELFF
v_call: TRBV2; d_call: TRBD1; clone_size: NA; j_call: TRBJ1-3; cdr3_nt: TGTGCGGGGTCGGGACAGGATATTTCTGCAAACACCATATATTTT; cdr3_aa: CAGSGQDISANTIYF
v_call: TRBV18; d_call: TRBD2; clone_size: NA; j_call: TRBJ2-3; cdr3_nt: TGTGCCAGCTCACCGCGGCCTAGCGGGGTAACAGATACGCAGTATTTT; cdr3_aa: CASSPRPSGVTDTQYF
v_call: TRBV23-1; d_call: NA; clone_size: NA; j_call: TRBJ2-3; cdr3_nt: TGCGCCAGCAGTCAAGTTTTTCGGACAGAAGTCACAGATACGCAGTATTTT; cdr3_aa: CASSQVFRTEVTDTQYF
v_call: TRBV19; d_call: NA; clone_size: once; j_call: TRBJ1-2; cdr3_nt: TGTGCCAGTAGCCCCCAGACAGTAGCTAACTATGGCTACACCTTC; cdr3_aa: CASSPQTVANYGYTF
v_call: TRBV5-1; d_call: TRBD1; clone_size: NA; j_call: TRBJ1-6; cdr3_nt: TGCGCCAGCAACGGACAGGGGGCCAATTCACCCCTCCACTTT; cdr3_aa: CASNGQGANSPLHF
v_call: TRBV28; d_call: TRBD1; clone_size: NA; j_call: TRBJ1-4; cdr3_nt: TGTGCCAGCAGCACTCCCCGACAGGGACCGGGTACTAATGAAAAACTGTTTTTT; cdr3_aa: CASSTPRQGPGTNEKLFF
v_call: TRBV28; d_call: TRBD2; clone_size: NA; j_call: TRBJ2-3; cdr3_nt: TGTGCCAGCAGTCTGAGACTAGCGGGAACTAGCACAGATACGCAGTATTTT; cdr3_aa: CASSLRLAGTSTDTQYF
v_call: TRBV9; d_call: TRBD2; clone_size: NA; j_call: TRBJ2-7; cdr3_nt: TGTGCCAGCAGCGTAGCTAGCGGGAGGGAGCAGTACTTC; cdr3_aa: CASSVASGREQYF
v_call: TRBV6-1; d_call: TRBD2; clone_size: NA; j_call: TRBJ2-7; cdr3_nt: TGTGCCAGCAGTGAACCCACGGGGGGAACCTACGAGCAGTACTTC; cdr3_aa: CASSEPTGGTYEQYF
v_call: TRBV28; d_call: NA; clone_size: NA; j_call: TRBJ1-5; cdr3_nt: TGTGCCAGCAGCCTAATTCCCACCCTCTCCGGGACATATAGCAATCAGCCCCAGCATTTT; cdr3_aa: CASSLIPTLSGTYSNQPQHF
v_call: TRBV2; d_call: TRBD1; clone_size: NA; j_call: TRBJ1-1; cdr3_nt: TGTGCCAGCCAGGGGGGCAACCGGAACACTGAAGCTTTCTTT; cdr3_aa: CASQGGNRNTEAFF
v_call: TRBV6-5; d_call: TRBD2; clone_size: NA; j_call: TRBJ2-3; cdr3_nt: TGTGCCAGCAGTTACCGGGCGGGGGGGCGCAGAGATACGCAGTATTTT; cdr3_aa: CASSYRAGGRRDTQYF
v_call: TRBV27; d_call: NA; clone_size: NA; j_call: TRBJ2-2; cdr3_nt: TGTGCCAGCAGTTCGCAGGGTCACACCGGGGAGCTGTTTTTT; cdr3_aa: CASSSQGHTGELFF
v_call: TRBV2; d_call: NA; clone_size: NA; j_call: TRBJ1-4; cdr3_nt: TGTGCCAGCAGCGCCGGGACTAAAAATGAAAAACTGTTTTTT; cdr3_aa: CASSAGTKNEKLFF
v_call: TRBV6-5; d_call: TRBD1; clone_size: few; j_call: TRBJ2-5; cdr3_nt: TGTGCCAGCAGTTACGCCAGGGGGTATGAGACCCAGTACTTC; cdr3_aa: CASSYARGYETQYF
v_call: TRBV5-1; d_call: TRBD2; clone_size: NA; j_call: TRBJ2-7; cdr3_nt: TGCGCCAGCAGCTTGGGGGCTAGGACTAGCCGGGAGGCCTACGAGCAGTACTTC; cdr3_aa: CASSLGARTSREAYEQYF
v_call: TRBV6-1; d_call: TRBD1; clone_size: NA; j_call: TRBJ2-5; cdr3_nt: TGTGCCAGCAGTCCCGGGACAGGGGGCTTAAAGACCCAGTACTTC; cdr3_aa: CASSPGTGGLKTQYF
v_call: TRBV7-2; d_call: NA; clone_size: NA; j_call: TRBJ1-6; cdr3_nt: TGTGCCAGCAGCTTAGCAGGGCAGCGGCGGATTTCACCCCTCCACTTT; cdr3_aa: CASSLAGQRRISPLHF
v_call: TRBV6-1; d_call: TRBD1; clone_size: NA; j_call: TRBJ1-5; cdr3_nt: TGTGCCAGTCGGACAGGTTCAGGTCAGCCCCAGCATTTT; cdr3_aa: CASRTGSGQPQHF
v_call: TRBV14; d_call: NA; clone_size: NA; j_call: TRBJ2-1; cdr3_nt: TGTGCCAGCAGCCCTGTAGGGGGCTCCTACAATGAGCAGTTCTTC; cdr3_aa: CASSPVGGSYNEQFF
v_call: TRBV27; d_call: NA; clone_size: NA; j_call: TRBJ1-2; cdr3_nt: TGTGCCAGCAGTTTATTAAGGGGCAATGGCTACACCTTC; cdr3_aa: CASSLLRGNGYTF
v_call: TRBV5-5; d_call: TRBD2; clone_size: NA; j_call: TRBJ2-3; cdr3_nt: TGTGCCAGCAGCTTGGATCTTCGGGGAGGGGGCACAGATACGCAGTATTTT; cdr3_aa: CASSLDLRGGGTDTQYF
v_call: TRBV5-1; d_call: TRBD2; clone_size: NA; j_call: TRBJ2-3; cdr3_nt: TGCGCCAGCAGCTTGGACGCTAGCGGGAACACAGATACGCAGTATTTT; cdr3_aa: CASSLDASGNTDTQYF
v_call: TRBV18; d_call: TRBD1; clone_size: NA; j_call: TRBJ1-1; cdr3_nt: TGTGCCAGCTCACCATATACAGGGGAGGCTTTCTTT; cdr3_aa: CASSPYTGEAFF
v_call: TRBV11-2; d_call: NA; clone_size: NA; j_call: TRBJ1-1; cdr3_nt: TGTGCCAGCAGCTTAAATTGGAGGGCCACTGAAGCTTTCTTT; cdr3_aa: CASSLNWRATEAFF
v_call: TRBV7-9; d_call: NA; clone_size: once; j_call: TRBJ1-1; cdr3_nt: TGTTCCACCCGACAGGAGAACACTGAAGCTTTCTTT; cdr3_aa: CSTRQENTEAFF
v_call: TRBV5-1; d_call: TRBD2; clone_size: NA; j_call: TRBJ2-1; cdr3_nt: TGCGCCAGCAGCCTCCCAACTAGCGGGGGGAATGAGCAGTTCTTC; cdr3_aa: CASSLPTSGGNEQFF
v_call: TRBV5-6; d_call: TRBD1; clone_size: NA; j_call: TRBJ2-5; cdr3_nt: TGTGCCAGCAGCTCTAGACAGGGACAAGAGACCCAGTACTTC; cdr3_aa: CASSSRQGQETQYF
v_call: TRBV6-4; d_call: TRBD1; clone_size: NA; j_call: TRBJ1-5; cdr3_nt: TGTGCCAGCGAGGTCTCCGAGCATTGTGGGGACAGGGGGATGAATCAGCCCCAGCATTTT; cdr3_aa: CASEVSEHCGDRGMNQPQHF
v_call: TRBV18; d_call: TRBD1; clone_size: NA; j_call: TRBJ2-1; cdr3_nt: TGTGCCAGCTCACCACAACAGGGGGCAGGCAATGAGCAGTTCTTC; cdr3_aa: CASSPQQGAGNEQFF
v_call: TRBV7-9; d_call: TRBD1; clone_size: once; j_call: TRBJ1-2; cdr3_nt: TGTTCCAGCAGCTCAACAGGGGAGCCCCGCGGCTTCTATGGCTACACCTTC; cdr3_aa: CSSSSTGEPRGFYGYTF
v_call: TRBV5-1; d_call: TRBD1; clone_size: few; j_call: TRBJ1-1; cdr3_nt: TGCGCCAGCAGCTTAATGACAGGGGTGGACACTGAAGCTTTCTTT; cdr3_aa: CASSLMTGVDTEAFF
v_call: TRBV27; d_call: NA; clone_size: NA; j_call: TRBJ1-6; cdr3_nt: TGTGCCAGCAGTTGGACAGCTAATAATTCACCCCTCCACTTT; cdr3_aa: CASSWTANNSPLHF
v_call: TRBV6-5; d_call: NA; clone_size: NA; j_call: TRBJ2-7; cdr3_nt: TGTGCCAGCAGTAACAGGAACGAGCAGTACTTC; cdr3_aa: CASSNRNEQYF
v_call: TRBV7-2; d_call: NA; clone_size: NA; j_call: TRBJ1-2; cdr3_nt: TGTGCCAGCAGCTTCGACAAGAACTATGGCTACACCTTC; cdr3_aa: CASSFDKNYGYTF
v_call: TRBV6-6; d_call: NA; clone_size: few; j_call: TRBJ1-2; cdr3_nt: TGTGCCAGCAGTTACGAGGGAGCTGAGTATGGCTACACCTTC; cdr3_aa: CASSYEGAEYGYTF
v_call: TRBV7-2; d_call: TRBD1; clone_size: NA; j_call: TRBJ1-1; cdr3_nt: TGTGCCAGCAGCTTAAATCCCCCACAGGGGGCCGACACTGAAGCTTTCTTT; cdr3_aa: CASSLNPPQGADTEAFF
v_call: TRBV6-6; d_call: NA; clone_size: NA; j_call: TRBJ1-1; cdr3_nt: TGTGCCAGCAAAGTAGGGGATACCACTGAAGCTTTCTTT; cdr3_aa: CASKVGDTTEAFF
v_call: TRBV7-3; d_call: NA; clone_size: once; j_call: TRBJ2-3; cdr3_nt: TGTGCCAGCAGCTTAACCCCAGGGCCAGATACGCAGTATTTT; cdr3_aa: CASSLTPGPDTQYF
v_call: TRBV18; d_call: TRBD1; clone_size: NA; j_call: TRBJ1-1; cdr3_nt: TGTGCCAGCTCAACGACCACAGGGGGCATCACTGAAGCTTTCTTT; cdr3_aa: CASSTTTGGITEAFF